The 27 T cell receptor beta chains presented below share a single source sample, sequenced in a study of neoadjuvant nivolumab and ipilimumab in lung cancer. Clones were sequenced by immunoSEQ multiplex PCR, and TCRdb holds only the in-frame ones, with some missing. The sample carries about 2,500 clones, roughly 85% recorded once. The source was tumor tissue, collected before neoadjuvant nivolumab, alone or with ipilimumab. The receptors derive from an adult with non-small cell lung cancer.

The chain recombines TRBV6-1 with TRBJ2-7, with a weak D call TRBD2 (5 bases). Germline V gene lookup returns CDR1 MNHNS and CDR2 SASEGT. V dropped 7 bases and J dropped 0 bases, with 13 bases sitting between them. This CDR3 is built from 14 residues. CDR3 bases: TGTGCCAGCATGTGGGAGCGTAGCTCCTACGAGCAGTACTTC. Protein product: CASMWERSSYEQYF.

The chain is built from TRBV11-3 and TRBJ2-1; TRBD2 matches at 9 bases. V lost 0 bases and J lost 5; bases outside the gene matches: 2. Germline CDR1 is SGHNT and CDR2 is YENEEA. CDR3 length equals 15 residues. Here the CDR3 reads CASSLESGGNNEQFF. DNA of the CDR3: TGTGCCAGCAGCTTAGAAAGCGGGGGGAACAATGAGCAGTTCTTC.

The genes are TRBV27 and TRBJ2-7; no clear D gene. The V end lost 4 bases, the J end lost 2 bases, and 12 bases lay between the germline ends. CDR3 length: 14 amino acids. Per germline, CDR1 MNHEY and CDR2 SMNVEV (reference sequence). The CDR3 protein is CASSSRVPTYEQYF. In nucleotides, the CDR3 is TGTGCCAGCAGTTCCCGGGTCCCAACCTACGAGCAGTACTTC.

The chain joins TRBV27 to TRBJ2-2, with D hard to call. This CDR3 is built from 17 residues. V was clipped by 3 bases and J by 3 bases, with 17 bases between them. Looked up from germline, CDR1 is MNHEY and CDR2 is SMNVEV (reference sequence). The CDR3 here is CASSLMGRNADTGELFF. The CDR3 nucleotides read TGTGCCAGCAGTTTGATGGGCCGTAATGCGGACACCGGGGAGCTGTTTTTT.

This clone was counted once. The chain has TRBV6-5 and TRBJ1-2, with a tentative D call TRBD1 (5 bases). The germline gives CDR1 MNHEY, CDR2 SVGAGI. CDR3 length: 13 residues. Trimming shortened V by 4 bases and J by 5 bases, and 11 bases separated the two germline ends. The DNA for the CDR3 is TGTGCCAGCAGTTCGGGGCCAGGGTATGGCTACACCTTC. Protein sequence: CASSSGPGYGYTF.

The chain has TRBV11-3 and TRBJ2-1; 9 bases are shared with TRBD2. With 1 base clipped from V and 9 bases from J, the junction kept 10 bases outside the gene matches. CDR1 and CDR2 from the germline V gene are SGHNT and YENEEA. The CDR3 consists of 16 residues. The CDR3 region is CASSLGGGAGGGEQFF. CDR3 in DNA: TGTGCCAGCAGCTTAGGGGGGGGAGCGGGAGGAGGTGAGCAGTTCTTC.

The chain combines TRBV19 with TRBJ2-2; D is unclear. The CDR3 covers 14 residues. Trimming removed 4 bases from V and 0 bases from J, with 6 bases in between. CDR1 and CDR2 from the germline V gene are LNHDA and SQIVND (reference sequence). The CDR3 nucleotides read TGTGCCAGTAGTACCCCACCGAACACCGGGGAGCTGTTTTTT. Its protein product is CASSTPPNTGELFF.

The chain links TRBV9 to TRBJ1-3; no definite D call. Between the trimmed V and J ends, which lost 0 bases and 4 bases, there was a span of 11 bases. Germline V CDR1 and CDR2: SGDLS, YYNGEE. This CDR3 comprises 15 residues. The CDR3 loop reads CASSVALGGGNTIYF. Here the CDR3 DNA reads TGTGCCAGCAGCGTAGCCCTAGGTGGGGGAAACACCATATATTTT.

This chain joins TRBV19 and TRBJ2-3; 8 bases line up with TRBD2. In germline, CDR1 is LNHDA, CDR2 SQIVND (reference sequence). J was trimmed by 4 bases and V by 6 bases; bases with no gene match: 9. CDR3 length equals 15 residues. For the CDR3, the DNA is TGTGCCAGTAGCTTAAGCGGGAGTGGGGCAGATACGCAGTATTTT. It codes for CASSLSGSGADTQYF.

V gene TRBV5-6 combines with J gene TRBJ2-5, with 9 bases matching TRBD2. CDR3 length equals 16 residues. The V gene's germline CDR1 is SGHDT and CDR2 YYEEEE. Losses at the gene ends were 1 base for V and 3 bases for J; bases not matched to a gene: 7. CDR3 amino acids: CASSLIGAGGEETQYF. For the CDR3, the DNA is TGTGCCAGCAGCTTGATTGGGGCGGGAGGGGAAGAGACCCAGTACTTC.

The genes are TRBV4-1 and TRBJ2-7, with TRBD2 matching over 7 bases. CDR1 and CDR2 (germline): MGHRA, YSYEKL. Unmatched junction bases numbered 20, after V lost 4 bases and J lost 5 bases. The CDR3 loop spans 18 amino acids. Here the CDR3 DNA reads TGCGCCAGCAGCCTCGGTAGGGGCGGCCGGGGAGGGCCTAACGAGCAGTACTTC. This sequence encodes CASSLGRGGRGGPNEQYF.

This chain connects TRBV7-2 to TRBJ2-7; 12 positions agree with TRBD2. Germline loops: CDR1 SGHTA, CDR2 FQGNSA. This CDR3 has 17 residues. V trimming: 1 base; J trimming: 4 bases; junction bases outside the gene matches: 8. CDR3 sequence reads: CASSLVQGLAGSYEQYF. The CDR3 nucleotides read TGTGCCAGCAGCTTAGTGCAAGGACTAGCGGGATCGTACGAGCAGTACTTC.

This chain joins TRBV28 and TRBJ1-2; 7 bases are shared with TRBD1. Germline loops: CDR1 MDHEN, CDR2 SYDVKM. This CDR3 is 15 amino acids long. J gave up 2 bases and V 6 bases, and 9 bases lay outside the gene matches. CDR3 coding DNA: TGTGCCAGCAGGTACCCGGGACAGATGAACTATGGCTACACCTTC. Encoded protein: CASRYPGQMNYGYTF.

CDR3 protein: CASSPWGQGGADTQYF. CDR3 in DNA: TGTGCCAGCAGCCCATGGGGACAGGGCGGCGCAGATACGCAGTATTTT. V gene TRBV7-6 combines with J gene TRBJ2-3; 9 bases are shared with TRBD1. Germline V gene lookup returns CDR1 SGHVS and CDR2 FNYEAQ. CDR3 length equals 16 residues. The junction had 10 bases not matched to a gene; V was cut back by 5 bases and J by 4 bases.

The rearrangement uses TRBV6-1 and TRBJ2-7; D not resolved. Between the trimmed V and J ends, which lost 1 base and 3 bases, there was a span of 10 bases. In germline, CDR1 is MNHNS, CDR2 SASEGT. CDR3 length: 14 residues. DNA for the CDR3: TGTGCCAGCAGTGAAGTAGGGCTTAACTACGAGCAGTACTTC. It codes for CASSEVGLNYEQYF.

Here the CDR3 reads CASSLAWRGRDEQFF. Here the CDR3 DNA reads TGCGCCAGCAGCTTGGCCTGGAGGGGGCGCGATGAGCAGTTCTTC. The rearrangement joins TRBV5-1 to TRBJ2-1, with D possibly matching TRBD1 (7 bases). Between the trimmed V and J ends, which lost 0 bases and 8 bases, there was a span of 15 bases. The CDR3 loop spans 15 amino acids. The germline CDR1 and CDR2 sequences are SGHRS and YFSETQ.

The chain is built from TRBV19 and TRBJ2-1; D ambiguous. Germline V CDR1 and CDR2: LNHDA, SQIVND (reference sequence). The CDR3 is 15 amino acids. V gave up 3 bases and J gave up 2 bases, with 11 bases separating them. For the CDR3, the DNA is TGTGCCAGTAGTATGGGTAGCCATACCTACAATGAGCAGTTCTTC. Its translation: CASSMGSHTYNEQFF.

The chain links TRBV6-6 to TRBJ2-7; D tentatively reads TRBD1 or TRBD2 (6 bases each). Germline CDR1 is MNHNY and CDR2 is SVGAGI (reference sequence). V was pared by 4 bases and J by 4 bases, with 14 bases between. This CDR3 is built from 14 residues. CDR3 nucleotides: TGTGCCAGCAGTTCTGAAGGGGGGAAATACGAGCAGTACTTC. It yields the protein CASSSEGGKYEQYF.

This rearrangement joins TRBV7-2 to TRBJ1-2, with D perhaps TRBD1 (6 bases). Germline CDR1 is SGHTA and CDR2 is FQGNSA. V lost 0 bases and J lost 8, with 16 bases in between. The length of the CDR3 is 15 residues. As DNA, the CDR3 is TGTGCCAGCAGCTTAGCTCTGGGGGGGGCATCCGGCTACACCTTC. Amino acids: CASSLALGGASGYTF.

This clone was counted a few times. The chain recombines TRBV28 with TRBJ2-1, with 7 bases matching TRBD2. The CDR3 is 15 residues long. V shed 3 bases and J 7 bases; nucleotides not matched to a gene: 9. Per germline, CDR1 MDHEN and CDR2 SYDVKM. CDR3 loop: CASSLRRERGNEQFF. Written as DNA, the CDR3 is TGTGCCAGCAGTTTGCGGCGGGAGAGAGGGAATGAGCAGTTCTTC. Drawing the rest from reference TRBV28 and TRBJ2-1, the complete variable domain is DVKVTQSSRYLVKRTGEKVFLECVQDMDHENMFWYRQDPGLGLRLIYFSYDVKMKEKGDIPEGYSVSREKKERFSLILESASTNQTSMYLCASSLRRERGNEQFFGPGTRLTVL.

CDR3 DNA sequence: TGTGCCAGCCGCGGCCTTACGGGGGGCGAGCAGTACTTC. Translating it yields CASRGLTGGEQYF. This chain joins TRBV5-6 and TRBJ2-7, with TRBD2 matching 7 bases. The germline V gene encodes CDR1 SGHDT and CDR2 YYEEEE. Trimming removed 7 bases from V and 6 bases from J; junction bases left unmatched: 10. The CDR3 loop spans 13 amino acids.

The V gene is TRBV7-8, the J gene TRBJ2-1; 9 bases align to TRBD2. Germline loops: CDR1 SGHVS, CDR2 FQNEAQ. J gave up 6 bases and V 1 base, and 7 bases lay outside the gene matches. CDR3 length: 16 amino acids. CDR3 DNA: TGTGCCAGCAGCTTAGTGTGGGCGGGAGGGTTCAATGAGCAGTTCTTC. This encodes CASSLVWAGGFNEQFF.

The chain couples TRBV5-6 to TRBJ2-2, with D possibly being TRBD2 (5 bases). CDR1 is SGHDT, CDR2 YYEEEE, per germline. V lost 4 bases to trimming and J lost 3 bases, with 13 bases between them. CDR3 length: 15 amino acids. CDR3 coding DNA: TGTGCCAGCAGCCCCAGACTGGGAGACACCGGGGAGCTGTTTTTT. This translates into CASSPRLGDTGELFF.

The table lists this clone with a count of one. CDR3 sequence (DNA): TGTGCCAGCAGAATCGGGGTGAACACTGAAGCTTTCTTT. Its protein product is CASRIGVNTEAFF. The V gene is TRBV27, the J gene TRBJ1-1, with unresolved D. Germline assignment: CDR1 MNHEY and CDR2 SMNVEV (reference sequence). V was shortened by 6 bases and J by 0 bases, with 8 bases between the two germline ends. The CDR3 spans 13 residues.

This clone turned up a few times. This chain connects TRBV10-3 to TRBJ2-1, with D tentatively TRBD2 (6 bases). Deletions cut 10 bases from V and 5 bases from J, with 12 bases between. Germline V gene data show CDR1 as ENHRY and CDR2 as SYGVKD. The CDR3 runs 12 residues. CDR3 in DNA: TGTGCCACCGGGACTTCTAACAATGAGCAGTTCTTC. Protein: CATGTSNNEQFF.

The chain has TRBV21-1 and TRBJ2-7; the table's D call, TRBD2, has no DNA check behind it. TRBV21-1 is a listed pseudogene. The CDR3 sequence is 16 residues long. The CDR3 loop reads CASSKDLSAGAYEQYF. The DNA of the CDR3 is TGTGCCAGCAGCAAAGACCTGTCGGCGGGGGCCTACGAGCAGTACTTC.

The CDR3 DNA is TGTGCCAGCAGCTTAGGTGGGAACAATCAGCCCCAGCATTTT. As protein: CASSLGGNNQPQHF. The V call is TRBV7-2, the J call TRBJ1-5; D remains unclear. Germline CDR1 reads SGHTA; CDR2 reads FQGNSA. Trimming took off 1 base at V and 3 bases at J, with 7 bases between the two ends. This CDR3 has 14 amino acids.